This TCR beta chain was found in a study of Tregs in tolerant kidney transplant recipients. Remarks on this clone: Its antigen remains unidentified.

The CDR3 sequence is 13 residues long. V was clipped by 6 bases and J by 1 base, with 7 bases between them. CDR1 MNHEY and CDR2 SVGAGI come from the germline V gene. Using immunoSEQ multiplex PCR, the repertoire was profiled, and TCRdb retains in-frame clones only, with some absent. The sample records around 16,000 clones, around 90% being singletons. Broader study findings: Validation in larger populations is needed because few patients were studied.

The J gene is TRBJ1-5, the V gene TRBV6-5; D uncertain. Sequenced: CD8+ T cells from blood. The TCR comes from a human donor in good health. CDR3 nucleotide sequence: TGTGCCAGCAGCCCCAGAAGCAATCAGCCCCAGCATTTT. It translates to CASSPRSNQPQHF.